The 27 T cell receptor beta chains given below trace back to one sample, sequenced in a study of cytomegalovirus exposure and HLA in healthy donors (dated by TCRdb to about 2017). The protocol used for the library was the immunoSEQ multiplex PCR assay. The multiplex PCR relied on a mix of 60 forward primers for TCR Vbeta segments and 13 reverse primers for TCR Jbeta segments. This immuneACCESS table, as held by TCRdb, lists in-frame sequences with V and J called but not all clones. Of the missing ones, under half trace to an unresolved V gene in checked studies; the others have no known cause. This sample gives 100,000 or so clones in total; approximately 82% of them show up just once. The ten largest clones capture around 8.5% of the sample. Sequencing was carried out using PBMCs. The receptors here all came from a man in his forties in good health and CMV-seropositive.

In this sample, this clone turned up once. J is TRBJ1-6 and V is TRBV19; 9 bases are a match to TRBD1. The germline V gene encodes CDR1 LNHDA and CDR2 SQIVND (reference sequence). This CDR3 is built from 14 residues. The V segment lost 8 bases and the J segment 10 bases; nucleotides outside the gene matches: 9. This CDR3 reads CASHRGTGTSPLHF. CDR3 DNA sequence: TGTGCCAGTCATAGGGGGACAGGGACGTCACCCCTCCACTTT.

This sequence joins TRBV6-5 and TRBJ2-1; 7 bases are a match to TRBD1. The CDR3 totals 12 residues. V lost 6 bases to trimming and J lost 8 bases; unmatched junction nucleotides: 4. Looked up from germline, CDR1 is MNHEY and CDR2 is SVGAGI. CDR3 amino acids: CASSQGVYEQFF. In DNA form, the CDR3 reads TGTGCCAGCAGCCAGGGGGTCTATGAGCAGTTCTTC.

This clone was seen once. The genes are TRBV4-3 and TRBJ2-7, with 9 bases aligning to TRBD1. This CDR3 comprises 15 residues. CDR1 LGHNA and CDR2 YSLEER come from the germline V gene. Unmatched junction bases numbered 5, after V lost 1 base and J lost 4 bases. The CDR3 region has the DNA TGCGCCAGCAGCCAAGCGTCGGGACAGGGATACGAGCAGTACTTC. Translated, it gives CASSQASGQGYEQYF.

Here the CDR3 DNA reads TGTGCCAGCAGTGAAGATACCGGGACAGGGTTCTTGGATACGCAGTATTTT. Its protein is CASSEDTGTGFLDTQYF. The rearrangement links TRBV2 to TRBJ2-3; 9 positions match TRBD1. J was trimmed by 6 bases and V by 1 base; bases with no gene match: 11. The CDR3 extends over 17 amino acids. Germline CDR1 and CDR2: SNHLY and FYNNEI. Combining the CDR3 with reference TRBV2 and TRBJ2-3 gives the whole variable domain EPEVTQTPSHQVTQMGQEVILRCVPISNHLYFYWYRQILGQKVEFLVSFYNNEISEKSEIFDDQFSVERPDGSNFTLKIRSTKLEDSAMYFCASSEDTGTGFLDTQYFGPGTRLTVL.

CDR3 loop: CASSWREAAQFF. CDR3 nucleotide sequence: TGTGCCAGCAGCTGGCGGGAAGCGGCTCAGTTCTTC. This rearrangement joins TRBV7-2 to TRBJ2-1, with D tentatively TRBD2 (6 bases). The V gene lost 4 bases and the J gene lost 13 bases, with 14 bases spanning the gap. Germline assignment: CDR1 SGHTA and CDR2 FQGNSA. The CDR3 contains 12 residues.

The chain is built from TRBV7-6 and TRBJ1-3; TRBD1 is a possible D gene (6 bases). V lost 1 base and J 4 bases, leaving 17 bases between the germline ends. The germline V gene has CDR1 SGHVS and CDR2 FNYEAQ. This CDR3 has 17 residues. The CDR3 DNA follows: TGTGCCAGCAGCTTAGATCAGGGGTCACGTAGCGGAAACACCATATATTTT. It specifies CASSLDQGSRSGNTIYF.

This clone was seen more than once but under ten times. The chain combines TRBV30 with TRBJ1-3; D is unresolved. V was shortened by 4 bases and J by 1 base, with 2 bases between the two germline ends. Per germline, CDR1 GTSNPN and CDR2 SVGIG (reference sequence). This CDR3 is 11 amino acids long. CDR3 in amino acids: CAWTSGNTIYF. CDR3 coding DNA: TGTGCCTGGACGTCTGGAAACACCATATATTTT.

This clone was detected once. The chain carries TRBV4-3 and TRBJ1-1; no reliable D call. This CDR3 region has 15 residues. The germline V gene has CDR1 LGHNA and CDR2 YSLEER. Trimming took off 4 bases at V and 0 bases at J, with 12 bases between the two ends. CDR3: CASSRTSLLNTEAFF. CDR3 in DNA: TGCGCCAGCAGCCGCACCAGTTTGCTGAACACTGAAGCTTTCTTT.

The rearrangement links TRBV7-3 to TRBJ2-2, with D maybe TRBD1 (6 bases). The CDR3 consists of 16 residues. Germline CDR1 reads SGHTA; CDR2 reads FQGTGA. Between the trimmed V and J ends, which lost 7 bases and 1 base, there was a span of 16 bases. CDR3 amino acids: CASTKGTPENTGELFF. In DNA form, the CDR3 reads TGTGCCAGCACCAAAGGGACACCTGAGAACACCGGGGAGCTGTTTTTT.

The chain employs TRBV2 and TRBJ2-3, with TRBD2 matching over 7 bases. This CDR3 comprises 14 residues. The V gene's germline CDR1 is SNHLY and CDR2 FYNNEI. The ends lost 5 bases at V and 0 bases at J; junction bases unmatched: 2. This CDR3 is CASSLAVSTDTQYF. The CDR3 DNA reads as TGTGCCAGCAGTCTAGCGGTTAGCACAGATACGCAGTATTTT.

The chain recombines TRBV11-2 with TRBJ1-2; possibly TRBD1 for D (6 bases). Trimming took 5 bases from V and 5 from J, leaving 18 bases between them. CDR3 size: 15 residues. Germline V CDR1 and CDR2: SGHAT, FQNNGV. CDR3 residues: CASSPGQRAWYGYTF. The CDR3 DNA reads as TGTGCCAGCAGCCCAGGACAGCGAGCTTGGTATGGCTACACCTTC.

The chain uses TRBV27 and TRBJ1-5, with D uncertain. Germline lookup yields CDR1 MNHEY and CDR2 SMNVEV (reference sequence). Trimming stripped 5 bases from V and 3 bases from J, with 14 bases between. The CDR3 contains 15 residues. The DNA for the CDR3 is TGTGCCAGCAGTAAGTATGCAGACTTCAATCAGCCCCAGCATTTT. This translates into CASSKYADFNQPQHF.

The V call is TRBV28, the J call TRBJ1-5; a weak D match, TRBD1 (6 bases). Germline CDR1 reads MDHEN; CDR2 reads SYDVKM. V shed 1 base and J shed 2 bases, with 18 bases lying between them. CDR3 length: 18 amino acids. The CDR3 DNA reads TGTGCCAGCAGTTTATTGGGACAAGCCCGCGTCCGCAATCAGCCCCAGCATTTT. It codes for CASSLLGQARVRNQPQHF.

V gene TRBV9 combines with J gene TRBJ1-3; D might be TRBD1 (6 bases). The V gene's germline CDR1 is SGDLS and CDR2 YYNGEE. V was trimmed by 2 bases and J by 4 bases, leaving 16 bases between them. The CDR3 is 16 amino acids. The CDR3 sequence is CASSVDTLGAGNTIYF. As DNA, the CDR3 is TGTGCCAGCAGCGTTGATACTCTGGGGGCCGGAAACACCATATATTTT.

The V and J genes are TRBV7-8 and TRBJ1-2; no clear D gene. CDR3 length: 11 residues. Germline values: CDR1 SGHVS, CDR2 FQNEAQ. Trimming took off 8 bases at V and 3 bases at J, with 7 bases between the two ends. The CDR3, as DNA: TGTGCCAGCGGAGTTGACTATGGCTACACCTTC. Amino acid sequence: CASGVDYGYTF.

This chain links TRBV19 with TRBJ2-7; 8 bases fit TRBD1. The CDR3 has 14 residues. Germline V gives CDR1 LNHDA, CDR2 SQIVND (reference sequence). Unmatched junction bases numbered 6, after V lost 6 bases and J lost 2 bases. The CDR3 here is CASRPPGQAYEQYF. CDR3 coding DNA: TGTGCCAGTAGGCCTCCGGGACAGGCCTACGAGCAGTACTTC.

This clone was found once. The chain links TRBV19 to TRBJ2-7; TRBD1 agrees at 10 bases. Germline assignment: CDR1 LNHDA and CDR2 SQIVND (reference sequence). This CDR3 is 14 amino acids long. The V and J ends lost 1 base and 6 bases, in that order; junction bases with no gene match: 3. The CDR3 DNA reads TGTGCCAGTAGTATAGGGACAGGGGGTTCCGAGCAGTACTTC. This sequence encodes CASSIGTGGSEQYF.

This clone was detected a few times. The rearrangement uses TRBV4-2 and TRBJ2-2, with 8 bases identical to TRBD2. The CDR3 extends over 15 amino acids. The germline CDR1 and CDR2 sequences are LGHNA and YNFKEQ. The J segment lost 5 bases and the V segment lost 8 bases, leaving 10 bases of the junction unmatched. The CDR3 DNA follows: TGTGCCAGCTGTACGGTAGCGGGACCAACCGGGGAGCTGTTTTTT. Translated: CASCTVAGPTGELFF.

The chain joins TRBV7-3 to TRBJ1-1; TRBD1 aligns across 10 bases. The CDR3 consists of 13 residues. The V gene end was trimmed by 1 base and the J gene end by 11 bases; junction bases not matched to a gene: 4. Looked up from germline, CDR1 is SGHTA and CDR2 is FQGTGA. The CDR3 here is CASSLRQGARAFF. Here the CDR3 DNA reads TGTGCCAGCAGCTTAAGACAGGGGGCGAGGGCTTTCTTT.

The rearrangement uses TRBV30 and TRBJ2-7; D is uncertain. This CDR3 is 13 amino acids long. V lost 4 bases, J lost 6 bases, and 16 bases lay in between. The germline V gene encodes CDR1 GTSNPN and CDR2 SVGIG (reference sequence). This chain's CDR3 is CAWTSGPTSEQYF. The CDR3 coding sequence is TGTGCCTGGACCTCGGGTCCTACCTCCGAGCAGTACTTC.

This rearrangement joins TRBV7-2 to TRBJ1-5; D is uncertain. Deletions cut 1 base from V and 4 bases from J, with 5 bases between. Germline CDR1 SGHTA, CDR2 FQGNSA. There are 13 residues in the CDR3. CDR3 sequence: CASSLGRNQPQHF. CDR3 in DNA: TGTGCCAGCAGCTTAGGGAGGAATCAGCCCCAGCATTTT.

This chain uses TRBV2 with TRBJ2-3; 9 bases are shared with TRBD2. Germline V gene lookup returns CDR1 SNHLY and CDR2 FYNNEI. Germline trimming cut 6 bases from V and 4 bases from J; bases unmatched to any gene: 5. The CDR3 is made up of 14 amino acids. As DNA, the CDR3 is TGTGCCAGCAGCTATAGCGGGAGCGCAGATACGCAGTATTTT. It codes for CASSYSGSADTQYF.

V and J are TRBV28 and TRBJ2-3, with 8 bases that match TRBD1. Germline assignment: CDR1 MDHEN and CDR2 SYDVKM. This CDR3 comprises 18 residues. J lost 8 bases, V lost 3 bases, and 19 bases had no gene match. The CDR3 loop reads CASSFGGVVTGVTGTQYF. CDR3 bases: TGTGCCAGCAGTTTTGGCGGCGTTGTGACAGGGGTGACCGGTACGCAGTATTTT.

Turning to this clone: At one end, the junction sequence differs from germline, possibly due to a read error. This chain links TRBV30 with TRBJ2-4; D may be TRBD1 (6 bases). The germline V gene has CDR1 GTSNPN and CDR2 SVGIG (reference sequence). This CDR3 has 13 residues. The CDR3 DNA reads as TGTGCCTGCCGGAGCCCAGGGGCGAACAGTCAGTACTTC. It yields the protein CACRSPGANSQYF.

This chain joins TRBV18 and TRBJ2-1; TRBD2 matches at 11 bases. Trimming took 3 bases from V and 15 from J; bases not matched to a gene: 13. CDR1 KGHSH and CDR2 LQKENI come from the germline V gene. This CDR3 comprises 15 residues. This CDR3 is CASSPPGLAAPRWFF. For the CDR3, the DNA is TGTGCCAGCTCACCTCCGGGACTAGCGGCTCCCCGGTGGTTCTTC.

V is TRBV7-6 and J is TRBJ2-3; possible D gene TRBD1, 5 bases. The CDR3 extends over 16 amino acids. The V and J ends lost 6 bases and 2 bases respectively, with 18 bases between them. The germline V gene has CDR1 SGHVS and CDR2 FNYEAQ. The CDR3, as DNA: TGTGCCAGCAGTTTGACAGTGGTGGAACACACAGATACGCAGTATTTT. The encoded protein is CASSLTVVEHTDTQYF.

This clone was counted a few times. The junction departs from germline at one end; a sequencing error may be responsible. This sequence joins TRBV7-9 and TRBJ2-6, with D possibly matching TRBD1 (5 bases). Per the germline V gene, CDR1 is SEHNR and CDR2 is FQNEAQ (reference sequence). This CDR3 has 16 amino acids. DNA for the CDR3: TGTGCCAGCAGCCCGATGACCGGCTCTGGGGCCAACGGCCTGACTTTC. It yields the protein CASSPMTGSGANGLTF. The full variable domain, in which reference TRBV7-9 and TRBJ2-6 provide the parts outside the CDR3, is DTGVSQNPRHKITKRGQNVTFRCDPISEHNRLYWYRQTLGQGPEFLTYFQNEAQLEKSRLLSDRFSAERPKGSFSTLEIQRTEQGDSAMYLCASSPMTGSGANGLTFGAGSRLTVL.